Listed below are T cell receptor beta chains from one sample, sequenced in a study of T-cell reconstitution after alpha-beta-depleted transplantation in children. TCRdb analysed the PCR reads with MiXCR anew, one entry per CDR3 protein. The table includes a few hundred thousand distinct CDR3 sequences, 11% detected once. The starting material was peripheral blood, obtained 180 days after TCRalphabeta/CD19-depleted stem cell transplant. These receptors were taken from a male patient between 2 and 10 years old who had a stem cell transplant for chronic granulomatous disease, so the T cells may come from the graft donor. Each CDR3 is given with its conserved first and last residue. D genes are given only for firm matches. Only some rows state a clone size, as once, few, many or a class for expanded clones.

d_gene	v_gene	abundance	j_gene	CDR3aa	CDR3nt
.	TRBV7-9	few	TRBJ1-2	CASIKDSSYGYTF	TGTGCCAGCATTAAGGACAGCTCCTATGGCTACACCTTC
.	TRBV20-1	many	TRBJ2-2	CSAYTQGRAGELFF	TGCAGTGCTTATACACAGGGTAGAGCCGGGGAGCTGTTTTTT
.	TRBV3-1	.	TRBJ2-1	CASTQDPQGRHEQFF	TGTGCCTCCACCCAAGATCCCCAGGGTCGTCATGAGCAGTTCTTC
TRBD2	TRBV7-2	many	TRBJ2-7	CASSLEGTSGTYEQYF	TGTGCCAGCAGCTTAGAAGGGACTAGCGGGACCTACGAGCAGTACTTC
.	TRBV2	many	TRBJ2-5	CASIGQEETQYF	TGTGCCAGCATTGGTCAGGAGGAGACCCAGTACTTC
.	TRBV20-1	many	TRBJ1-5	CSAREDGTNQPQHF	TGCAGTGCTAGAGAGGACGGAACCAATCAGCCCCAGCATTTT
TRBD1	TRBV20-1	many	TRBJ1-5	CSAREDRVPYSNQPQHF	TGCAGTGCTAGAGAGGACAGGGTCCCCTATAGCAATCAGCCCCAGCATTTT
.	TRBV9	many	TRBJ2-7	CASSVEAGSSYEQYF	TGTGCCAGCAGCGTAGAGGCAGGAAGCTCCTACGAGCAGTACTTC
TRBD2	TRBV4-1	many	TRBJ2-1	CASSHTWGTSTYNEQFF	TGCGCCAGCAGCCACACTTGGGGGACTAGCACTTACAATGAGCAGTTCTTC
.	TRBV12-3/TRBV12-4	few	TRBJ1-1	CASSSTTNTEAFF	TGTGCCAGCAGCTCCACAACCAACACTGAAGCTTTCTTT
TRBD1	TRBV28	many	TRBJ1-3	CASSLRRQGVSTIYF	TGTGCCAGCAGTTTAAGGAGACAGGGTGTCTCCACCATATATTTT
.	TRBV20-1	.	TRBJ2-1	CWARTPGYNEQFF	TGCTGGGCCCGGACTCCGGGCTACAATGAGCAGTTCTTC
.	TRBV25-1	few	TRBJ2-1	CASNPQGARNNEQFF	TGTGCCAGCAACCCACAGGGCGCTCGCAACAATGAGCAGTTCTTC
.	TRBV28	many	TRBJ2-7	CASSLLGGVSYEQYF	TGTGCCAGCAGTTTATTGGGGGGAGTATCCTACGAGCAGTACTTC
.	TRBV6-2/TRBV6-3	many	TRBJ2-6	CASSSTRTDTSSGANVLTF	TGTGCCAGCAGTTCGACCCGGACAGACACCAGCTCTGGGGCCAACGTCCTGACTTTC
.	TRBV3-1	many	TRBJ2-2	CASSRGSGSTGELFF	TGTGCCAGCAGCCGGGGGAGCGGGTCCACCGGGGAGCTGTTTTTT
.	TRBV20-1	many	TRBJ2-1	CSAQDIRSGGYNEQFF	TGCAGTGCTCAAGATATTCGTAGTGGGGGCTACAATGAGCAGTTCTTC
.	TRBV6-6	many	TRBJ2-7	CASSTTYLYEQYF	TGTGCCAGCAGCACGACCTACCTCTACGAGCAGTACTTC
.	TRBV6-5	many	TRBJ2-3	CASSYLNRASTDTQYF	TGTGCCAGCAGTTACTTGAACAGGGCTAGCACAGATACGCAGTATTTT
.	TRBV12-3/TRBV12-4	many	TRBJ1-1	CASSLAPRVANTEAFF	TGTGCCAGCAGTTTAGCGCCCAGGGTGGCTAACACTGAAGCTTTCTTT
.	TRBV5-6	many	TRBJ2-1	CASSLGSQTLF	TGTGCCAGCAGCTTGGGTTCCCAAACGCTCTTC
TRBD2	TRBV19	few	TRBJ2-5	CASSIGGRTLETQYF	TGTGCCAGTAGTATAGGCGGGAGGACTCTGGAGACCCAGTACTTC
TRBD2	TRBV7-8	many	TRBJ2-2	CASSYPLSGGAVGELFF	TGTGCCAGCAGCTACCCTCTTAGCGGGGGGGCCGTCGGGGAGCTGTTTTTT
TRBD2	TRBV14	many	TRBJ2-1	CASSQARGSSYNEQFF	TGTGCCAGCAGCCAAGCCCGCGGGAGCTCCTACAATGAGCAGTTCTTC
TRBD2	TRBV6-5	many	TRBJ2-7	CASSHGRNYEQYF	TGTGCCAGCAGTCACGGGAGGAACTACGAGCAGTACTTC
.	TRBV19	few	TRBJ1-2	CASHPSGGYYGYTF	TGTGCCAGCCACCCTTCGGGGGGATACTATGGCTACACCTTC
TRBD1	TRBV5-1	many	TRBJ2-5	CASSMGQYQETQYF	TGCGCCAGCAGCATGGGACAGTACCAAGAGACCCAGTACTTC
.	TRBV20-1	many	TRBJ2-2	CSARDVRGLNTGELFF	TGCAGTGCTAGAGATGTGAGGGGCCTGAACACCGGGGAGCTGTTTTTT
TRBD1	TRBV29-1	many	TRBJ2-3	CSVEELPGQGRTDTQYF	TGCAGCGTTGAAGAATTGCCGGGACAGGGGAGGACAGATACGCAGTATTTT
TRBD2	TRBV29-1	many	TRBJ2-7	CSALRDTAGEAYEQYF	TGCAGCGCCCTCAGGGATACAGCGGGAGAAGCCTACGAGCAGTACTTC
.	TRBV3-1	many	TRBJ2-2	CASSPPVAGELFF	TGTGCCAGCAGCCCCCCCGTCGCCGGGGAGCTGTTTTTT
.	TRBV28	many	TRBJ1-1	CASSTGGAGAFF	TGTGCCAGCAGCACCGGTGGGGCAGGAGCTTTCTTT
TRBD1	TRBV10-3	many	TRBJ2-3	CASDDRGRTDTQYF	TGTGCCAGCGACGACAGGGGGCGCACAGATACGCAGTATTTT
.	TRBV20-1	many	TRBJ2-7	CSARVADSYEQYF	TGCAGTGCTAGAGTTGCGGACTCCTACGAGCAGTACTTC
.	TRBV6-1	many	TRBJ1-4	CASSQLDNEKLFF	TGTGCCAGCAGTCAGCTTGATAATGAAAAACTGTTTTTT
TRBD1	TRBV12-3/TRBV12-4	many	TRBJ1-2	CASSWTGQGYTF	TGTGCCAGCAGTTGGACAGGGCAAGGCTACACCTTC
.	TRBV29-1	many	TRBJ1-1	CSVGLMNTEAFF	TGCAGCGTTGGACTCATGAACACTGAAGCTTTCTTT
.	TRBV5-1	many	TRBJ2-1	CASSPPRLGIGNEQFF	TGCGCCAGCAGCCCCCCCCGACTAGGCATAGGGAATGAGCAGTTCTTC
.	TRBV12-3/TRBV12-4	many	TRBJ1-5	CASSPHSKGDGNQPQHF	TGTGCCAGCAGTCCGCATTCTAAGGGTGATGGCAATCAGCCCCAGCATTTT
.	TRBV10-3	many	TRBJ2-1	CAISVPNGGLNEQFF	TGTGCCATCAGTGTCCCAAACGGCGGGTTAAATGAGCAGTTCTTC
.	TRBV20-1	many	TRBJ2-4	CSAKEVVKAKNIQYF	TGCAGTGCTAAAGAAGTCGTCAAAGCCAAAAACATTCAGTACTTC
.	TRBV6-2/TRBV6-3	.	TRBJ2-7	CASSYTSWQYF	TGTGCCAGCAGTTACACCTCGTGGCAGTACTTC
.	TRBV5-6	many	TRBJ1-1	CASSGVGQNTEAFF	TGTGCCAGCAGCGGGGTGGGACAGAACACTGAAGCTTTCTTT
TRBD2	TRBV15	many	TRBJ2-3	CATSRDRGTTLTDTQYF	TGTGCCACCAGCAGAGATCGCGGGACTACTCTCACAGATACGCAGTATTTT
TRBD1	TRBV12-3/TRBV12-4	many	TRBJ2-5	CASIPGQGWSGTQYF	TGTGCCAGCATCCCGGGACAGGGGTGGAGTGGGACCCAGTACTTC
TRBD1	TRBV12-3/TRBV12-4	many	TRBJ2-1	CASSLRGQGVISYNEQFF	TGTGCCAGCAGTCTTAGGGGACAGGGGGTCATCTCCTACAATGAGCAGTTCTTC
.	TRBV7-6	many	TRBJ2-5	CASSLIGQRETQYF	TGTGCCAGCAGCTTAATCGGACAGAGAGAGACCCAGTACTTC
.	TRBV7-8	many	TRBJ2-7	CASGYRVYGYEQYF	TGTGCCAGCGGATACAGGGTGTATGGCTACGAGCAGTACTTC
.	TRBV29-1	few	TRBJ2-5	CSVGGTLQETQYF	TGCAGCGTTGGGGGGACACTTCAAGAGACCCAGTACTTC